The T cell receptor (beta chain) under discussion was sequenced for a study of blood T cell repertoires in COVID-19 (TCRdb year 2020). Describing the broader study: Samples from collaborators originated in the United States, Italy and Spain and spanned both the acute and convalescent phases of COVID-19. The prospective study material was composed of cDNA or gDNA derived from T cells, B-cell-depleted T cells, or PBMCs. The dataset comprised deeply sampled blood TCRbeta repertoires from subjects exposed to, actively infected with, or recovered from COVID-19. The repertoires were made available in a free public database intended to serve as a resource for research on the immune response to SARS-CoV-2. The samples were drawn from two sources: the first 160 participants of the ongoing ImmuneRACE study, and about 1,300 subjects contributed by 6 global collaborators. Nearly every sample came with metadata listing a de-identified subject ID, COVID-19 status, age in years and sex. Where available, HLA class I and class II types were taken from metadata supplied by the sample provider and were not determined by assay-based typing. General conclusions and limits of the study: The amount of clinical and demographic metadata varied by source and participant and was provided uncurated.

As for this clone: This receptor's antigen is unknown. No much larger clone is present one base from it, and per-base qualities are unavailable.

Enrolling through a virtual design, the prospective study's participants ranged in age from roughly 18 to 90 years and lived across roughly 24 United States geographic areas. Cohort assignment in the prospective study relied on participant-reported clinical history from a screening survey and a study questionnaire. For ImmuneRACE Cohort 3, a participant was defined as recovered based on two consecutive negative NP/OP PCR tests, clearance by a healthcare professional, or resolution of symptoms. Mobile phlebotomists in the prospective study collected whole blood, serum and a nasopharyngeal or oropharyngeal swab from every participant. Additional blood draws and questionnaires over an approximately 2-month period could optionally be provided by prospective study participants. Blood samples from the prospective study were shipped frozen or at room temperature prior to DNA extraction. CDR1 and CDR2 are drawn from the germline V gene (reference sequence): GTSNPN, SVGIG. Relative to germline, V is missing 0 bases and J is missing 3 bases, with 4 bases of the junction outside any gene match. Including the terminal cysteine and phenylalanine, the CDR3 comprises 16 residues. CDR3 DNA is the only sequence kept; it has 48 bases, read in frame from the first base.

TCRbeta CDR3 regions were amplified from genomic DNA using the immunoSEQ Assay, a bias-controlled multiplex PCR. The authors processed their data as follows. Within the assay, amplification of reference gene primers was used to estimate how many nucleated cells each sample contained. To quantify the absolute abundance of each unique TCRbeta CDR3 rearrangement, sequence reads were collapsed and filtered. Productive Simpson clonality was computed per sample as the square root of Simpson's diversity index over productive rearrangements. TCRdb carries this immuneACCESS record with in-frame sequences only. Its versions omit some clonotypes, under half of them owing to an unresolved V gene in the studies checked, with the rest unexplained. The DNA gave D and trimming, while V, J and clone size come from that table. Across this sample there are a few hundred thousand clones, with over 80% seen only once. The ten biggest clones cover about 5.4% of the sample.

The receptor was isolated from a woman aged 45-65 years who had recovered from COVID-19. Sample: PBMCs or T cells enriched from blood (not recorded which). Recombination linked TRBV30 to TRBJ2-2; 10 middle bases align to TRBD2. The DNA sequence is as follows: TGTGCCTGGAGTGTAAGGCTAGCGGGGGACACCGGGGAGCTGTTTTTT. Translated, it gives CAWSVRLAGDTGELFF.